The present entry profiles one TCR beta chain with its context. What antigen it recognizes has not been identified. There are no base qualities to consult, and no much larger clone falls within one base. TCRbeta CDR3 regions were amplified from genomic DNA by means of the immunoSEQ Assay, a bias-controlled multiplex PCR. Regarding the original processing steps: The number of nucleated cells in each sample was estimated from the amplification of reference gene primers within the assay. To quantify the absolute abundance of each unique TCRbeta CDR3 rearrangement, sequence reads were collapsed and filtered. For each sample, productive Simpson clonality was calculated by taking the square root of Simpson's diversity index across productive rearrangements. TCRdb holds this immuneACCESS table with in-frame rearrangements only. Some clones are missing; in checked studies, unresolved V genes explain under half, and the rest has no known cause. From that table come the V and J calls and clone size; the DNA was used to work out D and trimming. The sample records some 150,000 clones, approximately 80% of which are singletons. The ten largest clones represent approximately 8.4% of the sample.

This sample was included in a study of blood T cell repertoires in COVID-19 (dated by TCRdb to the early 2020s). About the investigation overall: The collaborator samples originated in the United States, Italy and Spain and spanned the acute and convalescent phases of COVID-19. The samples were drawn from two sources: the first 160 participants of the ongoing ImmuneRACE study, and approximately 1,300 subjects contributed by 6 global collaborators. The material from the prospective study consisted of cDNA or gDNA derived from T cells, B-cell-depleted T cells, or PBMCs. The repertoires were released in a freely available public database intended as a resource for research on the immune response to SARS-CoV-2. The sample metadata nearly always contained a de-identified subject ID, COVID-19 status, age in years and sex. The dataset comprised deeply sampled blood TCRbeta repertoires from subjects exposed to, actively infected with, or recovered from COVID-19. Where HLA class I and class II types were available, the types were taken from metadata supplied by the sample provider, not from assay-based typing.

What the authors observed across the whole study: How much clinical and demographic metadata was included differed by source and by participant, and the metadata was provided uncurated.

Measured from the cysteine to the phenylalanine, the CDR3 is 13 residues long. Just CDR3 DNA is preserved here, 39 bases in frame from base 1. Via the germline V gene, CDR1 is SGHDN and CDR2 FVKESK. Deletion took 0 bases off V and 9 bases off J, with a span of 11 bases between the germline ends. Participants in the prospective study were aged about 18 to 95 years, lived in some 24 United States geographic areas, and enrolled through a virtual design. Cohort assignment in the prospective study relied on participant-reported clinical history from a screening survey and a study questionnaire. Recovered participants in ImmuneRACE Cohort 3 were defined by two consecutive negative NP/OP PCR tests, clearance by a healthcare professional, or resolution of symptoms. Each participant in the prospective study had whole blood, serum and a nasopharyngeal or oropharyngeal swab collected by mobile phlebotomists. Additional blood draws and questionnaires over an approximately two-month period could optionally be provided by prospective study participants. Prospective study blood samples were shipped either frozen or at room temperature before DNA extraction.

The receptor was derived from a man aged 50 or older who had recovered from COVID-19. The chain is encoded by TRBV14 joined to TRBJ1-1; there is no confident call for the D gene. The sequencing sample was made of PBMCs or T cells enriched from blood (not recorded which). The DNA is as follows: TGTGCCAGCAGCCAAGATTACGGAGGGAAAGCTTTCTTT. This yields the protein CASSQDYGGKAFF.